The T cell receptor (beta chain) described here comes from a study of CXCR3-negative and CXCR3-positive naive CD8 T cells. Per germline, CDR1 MGHRA and CDR2 YSYEKL. CDR3 size: 15 residues. TRB cDNA was prepared as libraries by UMI-labeled 5' RACE. After re-calling the 5' RACE reads, TCRdb lists one entry per CDR3 protein, DNA absent. The specimen's table records roughly 90,000 distinct CDR3 sequences. The TCR comes from a human donor in good health. Some clones in this sample may be carry-over from other donors' samples. Sequenced input: naive CXCR3- CD8+ T cells from blood. Sample subset: CD45RO-CCR7+CD27+CD95- naive CD8+ T cells lacking CXCR3 (TNR3-). The chain carries TRBV4-1 and TRBJ1-2. The CDR3: CASSQRLGSAYGYTF.